One and the same sample provided the 11 T cell receptor beta chains below, sequenced in a study of blood T cell repertoires in COVID-19. The protocol was immunoSEQ multiplex PCR, while the TCRdb copy is restricted to in-frame clones and leaves out a portion. The sample has 250,000 to 400,000 clones; around 90% are singletons. Specimen: peripheral blood. The receptors originated from a woman aged 25-40 years with COVID-19, enrolled during active disease.

On this clone: The same CDR3 also results from other DNA sequences found in this sample. The CDR3 loop reads CASSPTSYEQYF. Written as DNA, the CDR3 is TGTGCCAGCAGTCCCACTTCCTACGAGCAGTACTTC. V is TRBV12-3 or TRBV12-4 and J is TRBJ2-7; D remains ambiguous. The CDR3 extends over 12 amino acids. Trimming took off 5 bases at V and 1 base at J, with 6 bases between the two ends.

This clone appeared once. The chain is built from TRBV5-4 and TRBJ2-3; no firm D call. From germline, CDR1 is SGHNT and CDR2 YYREEE (reference sequence). The V and J ends lost 2 bases and 6 bases respectively, with 10 bases between them. This CDR3 is built from 13 residues. The CDR3 protein is CASSFVGSDTQYF. The CDR3 DNA reads TGTGCCAGCAGCTTTGTGGGCTCCGATACGCAGTATTTT.

The J gene is TRBJ1-2, the V gene TRBV9; 9 bases align to TRBD1. The CDR3 consists of 15 residues. The germline gives CDR1 SGDLS, CDR2 YYNGEE. With V trimmed by 3 bases and J by 1 base, 4 bases remained unmatched. This chain's CDR3 is CASSGPTGGNYGYTF. The CDR3 coding sequence is TGTGCCAGCAGCGGCCCGACAGGGGGTAACTATGGCTACACCTTC. The whole variable domain, remainder taken from reference TRBV9 and TRBJ1-2, is DSGVTQTPKHLITATGQRVTLRCSPRSGDLSVYWYQQSLDQGLQFLIQYYNGEERAKGNILERFSAQQFPDLHSELNLSSLELGDSALYFCASSGPTGGNYGYTFGSGTRLTVV.

J is TRBJ2-7 and V is TRBV25-1; D unclear. The CDR3 has 13 amino acids. CDR1 and CDR2 (germline): MGHDK, SYGVNS. Trimming removed 1 base from V and 3 bases from J, with 7 bases in between. This CDR3 reads CASSELTNYEQYF. The CDR3 DNA is TGTGCCAGCAGTGAATTGACAAACTACGAGCAGTACTTC.

The J gene is TRBJ1-2, the V gene TRBV28; weak D call: TRBD1 (5 bases). The CDR3 runs to 13 residues. Trimming stripped 6 bases from V and 2 bases from J, with 10 bases between. Germline CDR1 MDHEN, CDR2 SYDVKM. The CDR3 is CASRSHRNYGYTF. Here the CDR3 DNA reads TGTGCCAGCAGGTCCCACAGGAACTATGGCTACACCTTC.

This clone appeared once. The J gene is TRBJ2-7, the V gene TRBV10-3; D possibly corresponds to TRBD1 (5 bases). CDR1 is ENHRY, CDR2 SYGVKD, per germline. V was pared by 0 bases and J by 0 bases, with 9 bases between. CDR3 length equals 15 residues. The CDR3, as DNA: TGTGCCATCAGTGAGTCCCCGACAGTCTCCTACGAGCAGTACTTC. This encodes CAISESPTVSYEQYF.

The chain recombines TRBV6-1 with TRBJ1-1, with D tentatively TRBD1 (6 bases). The CDR3 spans 17 residues. Per the germline V gene, CDR1 is MNHNS and CDR2 is SASEGT. With 3 bases removed from V and 7 bases from J, the gap between germline ends came to 24 bases. CDR3 protein: CASSEQGTIIEGHEAFF. In DNA form, the CDR3 reads TGTGCCAGCAGTGAGCAGGGGACGATTATTGAAGGGCATGAAGCTTTCTTT.

In DNA form, the CDR3 reads TGTGCCACCAGCGGCGGGACAGGGTTTAAGGATCAGCCCCAGCATTTT. It encodes CATSGGTGFKDQPQHF. The chain is built from TRBV15 and TRBJ1-5; 9 nucleotides agree with TRBD1. V dropped 5 bases and J dropped 5; count of bases not matched to a gene: 10. CDR1 is LNHNV, CDR2 YYDKDF, per germline (reference sequence). The CDR3 is made up of 16 amino acids. The complete variable domain, with remaining parts taken from reference TRBV15 and TRBJ1-5, reads DAMVIQNPRYQVTQFGKPVTLSCSQTLNHNVMYWYQQKSSQAPKLLFHYYDKDFNNEADTPDNFQSRRPNTSFCFLDIRSPGLGDTAMYLCATSGGTGFKDQPQHFGDGTRLSIL.

The genes are TRBV6-6 and TRBJ2-3, with TRBD2 identical over 13 bases. V shed 6 bases, J shed 3 bases, and the junction held 9 bases outside the gene matches. Germline V gene data show CDR1 as MNHNY and CDR2 as SVGAGI (reference sequence). The CDR3 runs to 17 residues. The CDR3: CASRRGTSGKKTDTQYF. DNA for the CDR3: TGTGCCAGCAGACGAGGGACTAGCGGGAAAAAAACAGATACGCAGTATTTT.

This chain joins TRBV6-6 and TRBJ1-2, with 11 bases lining up with TRBD1. CDR1 and CDR2 (germline): MNHNY, SVGAGI (reference sequence). This CDR3 has 16 residues. V was pared by 6 bases and J by 8 bases, with 14 bases of the junction left unmatched. As DNA, the CDR3 is TGTGCCAGCAGAGAGTTTTTGGGACAGGGGGAGGAGGGCTACACCTTC. Its protein is CASREFLGQGEEGYTF.

The rearrangement joins TRBV28 to TRBJ1-5; no firm D call. Germline V lookup: CDR1 MDHEN, CDR2 SYDVKM. The CDR3 length is 14 residues. Trimming stripped 9 bases from V and 0 bases from J, with 12 bases between. The chain's CDR3 is CASTWASSNQPQHF. The CDR3 DNA follows: TGTGCCAGTACCTGGGCATCTAGCAATCAGCCCCAGCATTTT.